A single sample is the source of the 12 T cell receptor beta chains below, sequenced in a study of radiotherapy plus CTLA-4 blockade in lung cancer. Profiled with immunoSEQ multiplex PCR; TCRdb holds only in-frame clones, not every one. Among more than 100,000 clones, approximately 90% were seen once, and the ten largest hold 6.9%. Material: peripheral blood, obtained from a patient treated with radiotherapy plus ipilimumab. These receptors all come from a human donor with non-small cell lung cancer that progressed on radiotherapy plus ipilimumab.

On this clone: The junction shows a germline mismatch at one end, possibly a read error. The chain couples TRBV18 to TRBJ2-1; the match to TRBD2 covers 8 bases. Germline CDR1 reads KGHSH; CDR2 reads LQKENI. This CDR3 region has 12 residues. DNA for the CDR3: TGTGCCAGCTCACCACCTAGCGGGGCCCCGGTCTTC. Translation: CASSPPSGAPVF.

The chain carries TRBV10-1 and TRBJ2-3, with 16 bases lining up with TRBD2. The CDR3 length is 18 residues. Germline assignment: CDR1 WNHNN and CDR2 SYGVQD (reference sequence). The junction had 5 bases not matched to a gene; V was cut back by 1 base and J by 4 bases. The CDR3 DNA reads TGCGCCAGCAGTGAGTTTGGGACTAGCGGGAGGGCCTCAGATACGCAGTATTTT. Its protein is CASSEFGTSGRASDTQYF.

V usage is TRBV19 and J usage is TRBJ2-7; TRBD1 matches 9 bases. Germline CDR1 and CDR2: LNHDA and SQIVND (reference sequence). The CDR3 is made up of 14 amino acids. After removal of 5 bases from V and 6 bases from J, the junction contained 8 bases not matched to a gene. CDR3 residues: CASSARDRVSEQYF. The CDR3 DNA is TGTGCCAGTAGTGCGCGGGACAGGGTCTCCGAGCAGTACTTC. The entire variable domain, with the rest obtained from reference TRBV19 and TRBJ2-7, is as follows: DGGITQSPKYLFRKEGQNVTLSCEQNLNHDAMYWYRQDPGQGLRLIYYSQIVNDFQKGDIAEGYSVSREKKESFPLTVTSAQKNPTAFYLCASSARDRVSEQYFGPGTRLTVT.

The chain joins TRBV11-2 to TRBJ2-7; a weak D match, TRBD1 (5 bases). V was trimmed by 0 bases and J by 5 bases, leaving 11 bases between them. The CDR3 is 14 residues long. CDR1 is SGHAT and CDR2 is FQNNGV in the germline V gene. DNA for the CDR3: TGTGCCAGCAGCTTAGATCCAGGGTTCGACGAGCAGTACTTC. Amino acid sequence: CASSLDPGFDEQYF.

The CDR3 spells CASSQGANEQYF. The CDR3 nucleotides read TGTGCCAGCAGTCAGGGAGCGAACGAGCAGTACTTC. This chain connects TRBV6-1 to TRBJ2-7; TRBD1 or TRBD2 may be the D gene (5 bases each). The V and J ends lost 5 bases and 5 bases respectively, with 10 bases between them. Germline CDR1 is MNHNS and CDR2 is SASEGT. This CDR3 region has 12 residues.

The CDR3 DNA follows: TGCGCCAGCAGCTTTATCTCAGGGGTAGGGCCAGATACGCAGTATTTT. Its protein product is CASSFISGVGPDTQYF. The chain recombines TRBV5-1 with TRBJ2-3, with a possible D match to TRBD1 (6 bases). Germline CDR1 SGHRS, CDR2 YFSETQ. The CDR3 spans 16 residues. Trimming took 2 bases from V and 4 from J, leaving 17 bases between them.

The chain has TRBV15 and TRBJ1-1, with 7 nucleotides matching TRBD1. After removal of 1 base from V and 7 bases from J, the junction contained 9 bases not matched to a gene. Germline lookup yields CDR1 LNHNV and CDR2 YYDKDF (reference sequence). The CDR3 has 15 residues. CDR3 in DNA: TGTGCCACCAGCAGAGGGTCCTGGGGACAGAATGAAGCTTTCTTT. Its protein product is CATSRGSWGQNEAFF.

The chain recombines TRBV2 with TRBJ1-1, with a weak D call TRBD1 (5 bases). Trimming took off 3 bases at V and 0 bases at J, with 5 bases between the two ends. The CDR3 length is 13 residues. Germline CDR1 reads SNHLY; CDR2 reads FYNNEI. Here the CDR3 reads CASSDRVNTEAFF. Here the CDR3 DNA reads TGTGCCAGCAGTGACAGGGTGAACACTGAAGCTTTCTTT.

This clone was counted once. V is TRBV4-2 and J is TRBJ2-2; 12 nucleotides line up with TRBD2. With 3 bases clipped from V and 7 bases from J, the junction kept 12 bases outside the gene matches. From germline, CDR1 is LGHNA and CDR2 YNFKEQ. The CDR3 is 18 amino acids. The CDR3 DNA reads TGTGCCAGCAGCCAGAAGACTAGCGGGAGTTTCATAGTCGGGGAGCTGTTTTTT. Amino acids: CASSQKTSGSFIVGELFF.

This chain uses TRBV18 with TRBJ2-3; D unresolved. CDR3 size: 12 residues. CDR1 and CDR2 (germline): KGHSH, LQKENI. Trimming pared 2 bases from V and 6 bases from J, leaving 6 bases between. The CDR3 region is CASSPVEDTQYF. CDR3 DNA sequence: TGTGCCAGCTCACCAGTGGAGGATACGCAGTATTTT. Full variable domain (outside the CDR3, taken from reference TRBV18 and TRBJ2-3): NAGVMQNPRHLVRRRGQEARLRCSPMKGHSHVYWYRQLPEEGLKFMVYLQKENIIDESGMPKERFSAEFPKEGPSILRIQQVVRGDSAAYFCASSPVEDTQYFGPGTRLTVL.

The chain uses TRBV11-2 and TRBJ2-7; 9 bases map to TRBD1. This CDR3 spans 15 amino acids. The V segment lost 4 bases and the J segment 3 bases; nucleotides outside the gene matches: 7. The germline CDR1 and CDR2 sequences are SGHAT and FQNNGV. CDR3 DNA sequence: TGTGCCAGCAGCTCAGAACAGGGGGCACACTACGAGCAGTACTTC. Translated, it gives CASSSEQGAHYEQYF.

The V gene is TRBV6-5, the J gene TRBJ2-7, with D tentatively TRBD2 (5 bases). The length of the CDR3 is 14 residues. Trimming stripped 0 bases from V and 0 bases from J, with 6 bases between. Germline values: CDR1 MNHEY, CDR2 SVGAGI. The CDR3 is CASSYSGSSYEQYF. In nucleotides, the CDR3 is TGTGCCAGCAGTTACTCAGGGAGCTCCTACGAGCAGTACTTC.